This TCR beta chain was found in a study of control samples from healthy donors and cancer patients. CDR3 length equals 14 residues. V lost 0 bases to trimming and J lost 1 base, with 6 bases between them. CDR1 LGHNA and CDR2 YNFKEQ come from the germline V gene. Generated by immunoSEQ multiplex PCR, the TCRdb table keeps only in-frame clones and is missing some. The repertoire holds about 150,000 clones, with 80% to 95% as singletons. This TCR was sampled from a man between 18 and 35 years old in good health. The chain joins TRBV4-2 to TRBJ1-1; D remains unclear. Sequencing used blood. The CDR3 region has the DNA TGTGCCAGCAGCCAAGAAACGGGGAACACTGAAGCTTTCTTT. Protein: CASSQETGNTEAFF.